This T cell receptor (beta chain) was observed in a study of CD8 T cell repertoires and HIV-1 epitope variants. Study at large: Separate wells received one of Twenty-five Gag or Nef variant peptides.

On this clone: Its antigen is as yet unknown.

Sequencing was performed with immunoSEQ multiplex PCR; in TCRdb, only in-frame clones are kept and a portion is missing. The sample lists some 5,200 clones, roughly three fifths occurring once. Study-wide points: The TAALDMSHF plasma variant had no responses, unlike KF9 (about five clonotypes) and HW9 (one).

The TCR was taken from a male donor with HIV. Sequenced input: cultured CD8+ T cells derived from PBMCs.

Here the CDR3 reads CASSLGRGILRQPQHF. CDR3 DNA sequence: TGTGCCAGCAGCTTGGGCAGGGGAATTTTACGTCAGCCCCAGCATTTT. The chain uses TRBV11-3 and TRBJ1-5, with D perhaps TRBD1 (6 bases). This CDR3 is built from 16 residues. V gave up 3 bases and J gave up 6 bases, with 18 bases separating them. In germline, CDR1 is SGHNT, CDR2 YENEEA.